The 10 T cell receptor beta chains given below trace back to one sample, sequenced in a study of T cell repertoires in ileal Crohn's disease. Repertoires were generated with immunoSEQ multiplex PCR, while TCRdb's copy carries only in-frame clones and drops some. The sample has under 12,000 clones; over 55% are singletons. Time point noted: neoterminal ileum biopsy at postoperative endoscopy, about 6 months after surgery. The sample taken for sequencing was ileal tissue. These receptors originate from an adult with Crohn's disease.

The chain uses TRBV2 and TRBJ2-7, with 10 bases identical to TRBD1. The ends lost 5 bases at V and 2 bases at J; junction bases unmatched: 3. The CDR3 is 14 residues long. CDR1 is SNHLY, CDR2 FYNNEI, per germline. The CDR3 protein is CASSRDRGAYEQYF. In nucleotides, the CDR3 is TGTGCCAGCAGTAGGGACAGGGGCGCCTACGAGCAGTACTTC.

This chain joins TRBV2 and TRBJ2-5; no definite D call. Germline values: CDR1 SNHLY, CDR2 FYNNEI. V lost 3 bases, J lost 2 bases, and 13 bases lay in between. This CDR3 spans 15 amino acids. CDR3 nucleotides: TGTGCCAGCAGTGAGTTTCGTGTCCTGCAAGAGACCCAGTACTTC. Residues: CASSEFRVLQETQYF.

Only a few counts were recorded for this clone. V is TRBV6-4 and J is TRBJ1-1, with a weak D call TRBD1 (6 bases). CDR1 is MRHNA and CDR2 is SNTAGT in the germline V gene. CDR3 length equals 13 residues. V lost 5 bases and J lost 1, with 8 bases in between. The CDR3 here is CASSRTENTEAFF. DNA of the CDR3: TGTGCCAGCAGTAGGACAGAGAACACTGAAGCTTTCTTT.

CDR3 DNA: TGTGCCAGCAGCCCCCAGCCGGGACTATTGAATGAGCAGTTCTTC. It encodes CASSPQPGLLNEQFF. The chain joins TRBV7-3 to TRBJ2-1; TRBD2 agrees at 7 bases. The CDR3 is made up of 15 amino acids. Germline lookup yields CDR1 SGHTA and CDR2 FQGTGA. The trim removed 5 bases at V and 7 bases at J, leaving 11 bases unmatched.

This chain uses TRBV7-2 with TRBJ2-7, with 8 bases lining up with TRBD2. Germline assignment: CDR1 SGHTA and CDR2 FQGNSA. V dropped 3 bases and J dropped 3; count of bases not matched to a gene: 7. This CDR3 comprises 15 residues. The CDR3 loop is CASSLVGSGNYEQYF. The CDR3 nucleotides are TGTGCCAGCAGCTTGGTCGGTAGCGGGAACTACGAGCAGTACTTC.

CDR3 DNA: TGTGCCAGCAGCTCTTGGACTAGCGGGAGTCGGGAGACCCAGTACTTC. It yields the protein CASSSWTSGSRETQYF. The chain uses TRBV11-2 and TRBJ2-5; 13 bases match TRBD2. V dropped 4 bases and J dropped 5; count of bases not matched to a gene: 7. The CDR3 has 16 amino acids. From germline, CDR1 is SGHAT and CDR2 FQNNGV.

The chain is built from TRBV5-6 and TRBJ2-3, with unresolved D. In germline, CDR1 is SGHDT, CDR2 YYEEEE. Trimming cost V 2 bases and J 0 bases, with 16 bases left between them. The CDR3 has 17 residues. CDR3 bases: TGTGCCAGCAGCTTCATGACTGACCCATCTAGCACAGATACGCAGTATTTT. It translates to CASSFMTDPSSTDTQYF.

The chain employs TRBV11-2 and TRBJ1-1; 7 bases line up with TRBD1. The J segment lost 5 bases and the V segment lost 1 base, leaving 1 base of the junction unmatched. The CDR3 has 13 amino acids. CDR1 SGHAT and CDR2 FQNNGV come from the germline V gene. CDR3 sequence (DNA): TGTGCCAGCAGCTTAGGGGGACAGACTGAAGCTTTCTTT. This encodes CASSLGGQTEAFF.

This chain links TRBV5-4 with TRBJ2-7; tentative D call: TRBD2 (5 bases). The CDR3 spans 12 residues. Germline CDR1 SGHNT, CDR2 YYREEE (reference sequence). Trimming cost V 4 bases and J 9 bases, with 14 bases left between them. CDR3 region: CASSPSSGMQYF. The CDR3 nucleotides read TGTGCCAGCAGCCCCTCATCGGGGATGCAGTACTTC.

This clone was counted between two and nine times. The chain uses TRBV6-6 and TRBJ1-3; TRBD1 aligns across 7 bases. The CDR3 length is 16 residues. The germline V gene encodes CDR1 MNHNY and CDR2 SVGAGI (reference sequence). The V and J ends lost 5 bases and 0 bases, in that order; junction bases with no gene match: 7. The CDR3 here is CASSARTGTSGNTIYF. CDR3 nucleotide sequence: TGTGCCAGCAGTGCAAGGACAGGAACCTCTGGAAACACCATATATTTT.